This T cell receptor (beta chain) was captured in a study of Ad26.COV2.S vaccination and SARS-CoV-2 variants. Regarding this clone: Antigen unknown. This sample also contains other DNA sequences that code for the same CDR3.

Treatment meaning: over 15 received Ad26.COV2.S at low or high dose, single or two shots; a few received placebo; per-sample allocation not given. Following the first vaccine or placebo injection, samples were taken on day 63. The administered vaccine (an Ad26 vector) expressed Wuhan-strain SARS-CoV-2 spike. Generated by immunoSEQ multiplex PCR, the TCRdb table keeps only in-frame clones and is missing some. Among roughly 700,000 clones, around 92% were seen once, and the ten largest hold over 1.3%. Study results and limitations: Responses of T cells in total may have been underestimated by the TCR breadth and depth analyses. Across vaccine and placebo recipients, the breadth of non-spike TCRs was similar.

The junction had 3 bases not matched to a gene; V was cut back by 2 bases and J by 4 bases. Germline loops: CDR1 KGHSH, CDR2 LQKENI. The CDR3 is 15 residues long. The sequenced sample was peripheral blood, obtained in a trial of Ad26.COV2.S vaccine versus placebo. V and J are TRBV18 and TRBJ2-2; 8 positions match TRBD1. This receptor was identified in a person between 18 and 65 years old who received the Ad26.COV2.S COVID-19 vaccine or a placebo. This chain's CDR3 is CASSPGTGGTGELFF. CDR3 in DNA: TGTGCCAGCTCACCAGGGACAGGAGGCACCGGGGAGCTGTTTTTT.